The rows below give T cell receptor beta chains drawn from one sample of a study of CD8+ T cells in alopecia areata. Here immunoSEQ multiplex PCR was the method, and the copy in TCRdb shows in-frame clones only, minus some. The table lists around 140,000 clones, around 49% of them singletons, with approximately 18% in the top ten. The specimen comprised CD8+ T cells sorted from blood, sampled at week 0. The receptors were sampled from a human donor with alopecia areata. CDR3s include the opening cysteine and the closing phenylalanine or tryptophan. D genes are given only for firm matches. Clone size is given for some rows only: seen once, a few or many times, or a class if the clone is expanded.

V gene,J gene,clone size,D gene,CDR3 DNA,CDR3 protein
TRBV5-6,TRBJ2-3,-,-,TGTGCCAGCAGCGACGAGACGGGGGTTAGAGATACGCAGTATTTT,CASSDETGVRDTQYF
TRBV27,TRBJ1-1,-,-,TGTGCCAGCAGTTTATCCGCACACCCTTCAGGGACTGAAGCTTTCTTT,CASSLSAHPSGTEAFF
TRBV15,TRBJ2-2,few,-,TGTGCCACCGGCGTAGGGCCCCCCGGGGAGCTGTTTTTT,CATGVGPPGELFF
TRBV18,TRBJ1-1,few,-,TGTGCCAGCTCACCTCAGGGGAACACTGAAGCTTTCTTT,CASSPQGNTEAFF
TRBV5-1,TRBJ2-7,-,-,TGCGCCAGCAGCTTGTCCAGGGGAAGCGAGCAGTACTTC,CASSLSRGSEQYF
TRBV19,TRBJ2-7,few,-,TGTGCCAGTACCCCCGGGACTGGCCTATACGAGCAGTACTTC,CASTPGTGLYEQYF
TRBV27,TRBJ2-1,-,TRBD1,TGTGCCAGCAGTCCCATCAACTCGGACAGGGGCTCCTACAATGAGCAGTTCTTC,CASSPINSDRGSYNEQFF
TRBV5-6,TRBJ1-1,-,-,TGTGCCAGCAGCCCCTTGGGCTCGGCCGGGACTGAAGCTTTCTTT,CASSPLGSAGTEAFF
TRBV29-1,TRBJ2-7,-,TRBD1,TGCAGCGTCGAGACAGGGACGGCTCTGTACGAGCAGTACTTC,CSVETGTALYEQYF
TRBV2,TRBJ2-7,-,-,TGTGCCAGCAATAGAGGGAAGGGGTCGGTCTACGAGCAGTACTTC,CASNRGKGSVYEQYF
TRBV6-6,TRBJ2-7,few,-,TGTGCCATTAACCAACCGGGCCCTACCTACGAGCAGTACTTC,CAINQPGPTYEQYF
TRBV4-3,TRBJ2-2,-,-,TGCGCCAGCAGCCAAGACCCCCAGGGAGCGAACACCGGGGAGCTGTTTTTT,CASSQDPQGANTGELFF
TRBV30,TRBJ2-4,few,-,TGTGCCTTATGGGGATCCAAAAACATTCAGTACTTC,CALWGSKNIQYF
TRBV7-9,TRBJ1-2,once,TRBD1,TGTGCCAGCAGCTGGGGGACAGGAATTAACTATGGCTACACCTTC,CASSWGTGINYGYTF
TRBV5-6,TRBJ1-1,-,-,TGTGCCAGCAGCTCGGACAGTTTAGCCGCGAGCGCTGAAGCTTTCTTT,CASSSDSLAASAEAFF
TRBV27,TRBJ1-1,few,-,TGTGCCACCTTAGACGGGGACACTGAAGCTTTCTTT,CATLDGDTEAFF